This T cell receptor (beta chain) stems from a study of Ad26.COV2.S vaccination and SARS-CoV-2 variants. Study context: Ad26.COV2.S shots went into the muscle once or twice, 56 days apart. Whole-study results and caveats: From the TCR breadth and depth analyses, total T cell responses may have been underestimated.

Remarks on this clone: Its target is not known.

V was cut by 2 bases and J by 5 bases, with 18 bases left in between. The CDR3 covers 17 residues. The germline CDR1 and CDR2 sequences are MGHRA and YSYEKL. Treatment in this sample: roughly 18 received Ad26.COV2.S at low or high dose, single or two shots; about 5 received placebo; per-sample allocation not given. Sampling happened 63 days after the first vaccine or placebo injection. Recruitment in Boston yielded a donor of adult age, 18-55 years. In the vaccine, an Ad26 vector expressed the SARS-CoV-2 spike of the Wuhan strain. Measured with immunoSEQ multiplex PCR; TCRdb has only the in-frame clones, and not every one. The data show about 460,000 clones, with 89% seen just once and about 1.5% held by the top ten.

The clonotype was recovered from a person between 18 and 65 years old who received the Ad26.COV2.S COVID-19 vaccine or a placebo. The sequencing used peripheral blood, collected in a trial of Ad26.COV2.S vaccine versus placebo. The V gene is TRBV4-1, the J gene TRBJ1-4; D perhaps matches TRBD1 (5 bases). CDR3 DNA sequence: TGCGCCAGCAGCCAATTAGCAGCGGGACGGGGGAATGAAAAACTGTTTTTT. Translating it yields CASSQLAAGRGNEKLFF.